This T cell receptor beta chain was recovered during a study of metastatic and nonmetastatic thyroid tumors. Losses at the gene ends were 3 bases for V and 2 bases for J; bases not matched to a gene: 6. This CDR3 is 16 amino acids long. The germline gives CDR1 SGDLS, CDR2 YYNGEE. As handled by the study authors: A distant-metastasis classifier for papillary thyroid cancer was built using CDR3 differences across clinicopathological groups. TCRdb used MiXCR to call clones anew from the PCR reads. Clone size and V and J calls follow TCRdb, not the original study. The table shows about 25,000 clones, with approximately 20% occurring only once. Each patient came to thyroid surgery without any prior treatment (of any kind).

The sequence was obtained from a male donor with papillary thyroid cancer or a benign thyroid nodule (not recorded which). Some clones in this sample may be carry-over from other donors' samples. Sequenced: blood. The V call is TRBV9, the J call TRBJ2-3, with 10 bases identical to TRBD2. Written as DNA, the CDR3 is TGTGCCAGCAGCGGGTCGACTAGCGGGTTCACAGATACGCAGTATTTT. It codes for CASSGSTSGFTDTQYF.